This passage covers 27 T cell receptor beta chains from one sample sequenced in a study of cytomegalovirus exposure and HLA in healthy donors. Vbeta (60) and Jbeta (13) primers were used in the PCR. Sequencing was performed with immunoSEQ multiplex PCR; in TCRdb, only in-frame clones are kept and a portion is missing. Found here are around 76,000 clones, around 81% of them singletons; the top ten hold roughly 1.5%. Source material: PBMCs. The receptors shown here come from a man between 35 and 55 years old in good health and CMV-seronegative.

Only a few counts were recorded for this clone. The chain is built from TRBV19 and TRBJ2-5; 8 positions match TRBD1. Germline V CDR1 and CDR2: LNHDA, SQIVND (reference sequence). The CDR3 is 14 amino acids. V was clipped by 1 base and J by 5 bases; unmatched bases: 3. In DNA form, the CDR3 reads TGTGCCAGTAGTATAGGCAGGGGGCTGGAGACCCAGTACTTC. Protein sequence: CASSIGRGLETQYF. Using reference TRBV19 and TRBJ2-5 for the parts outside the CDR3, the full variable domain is DGGITQSPKYLFRKEGQNVTLSCEQNLNHDAMYWYRQDPGQGLRLIYYSQIVNDFQKGDIAEGYSVSREKKESFPLTVTSAQKNPTAFYLCASSIGRGLETQYFGPGTRLLVL.

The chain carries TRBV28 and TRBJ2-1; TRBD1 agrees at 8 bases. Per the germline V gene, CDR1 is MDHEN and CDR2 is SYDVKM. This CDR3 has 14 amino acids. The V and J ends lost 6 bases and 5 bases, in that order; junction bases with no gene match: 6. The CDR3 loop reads CASRTGQGNNEQFF. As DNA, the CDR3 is TGTGCCAGCAGAACCGGACAGGGTAACAATGAGCAGTTCTTC.

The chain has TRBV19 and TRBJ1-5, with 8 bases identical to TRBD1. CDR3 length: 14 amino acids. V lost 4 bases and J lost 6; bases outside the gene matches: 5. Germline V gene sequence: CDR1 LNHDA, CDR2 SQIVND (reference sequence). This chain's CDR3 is CASSRTGSSQPQHF. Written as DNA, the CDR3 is TGTGCCAGTAGTAGGACAGGGTCGAGTCAGCCCCAGCATTTT. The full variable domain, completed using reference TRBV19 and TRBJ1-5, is DGGITQSPKYLFRKEGQNVTLSCEQNLNHDAMYWYRQDPGQGLRLIYYSQIVNDFQKGDIAEGYSVSREKKESFPLTVTSAQKNPTAFYLCASSRTGSSQPQHFGDGTRLSIL.

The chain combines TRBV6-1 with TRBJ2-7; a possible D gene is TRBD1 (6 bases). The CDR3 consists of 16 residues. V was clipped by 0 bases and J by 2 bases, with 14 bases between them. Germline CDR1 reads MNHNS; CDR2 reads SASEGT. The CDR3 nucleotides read TGTGCCAGCAGTGAAGCTTCAGGACAGAAAGCCTACGAGCAGTACTTC. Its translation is CASSEASGQKAYEQYF.

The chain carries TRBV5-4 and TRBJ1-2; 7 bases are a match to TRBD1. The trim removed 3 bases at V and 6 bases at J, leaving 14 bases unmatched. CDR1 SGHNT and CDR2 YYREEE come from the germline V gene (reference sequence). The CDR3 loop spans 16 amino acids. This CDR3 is CASSSDQTLTGDGYTF. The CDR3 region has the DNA TGTGCCAGCAGCTCGGATCAGACTTTAACAGGGGATGGCTACACCTTC.

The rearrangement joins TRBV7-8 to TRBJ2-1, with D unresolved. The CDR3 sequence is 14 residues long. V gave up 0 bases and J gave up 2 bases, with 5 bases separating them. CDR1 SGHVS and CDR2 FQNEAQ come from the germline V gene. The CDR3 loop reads CASSLALAYNEQFF. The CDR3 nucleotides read TGTGCCAGCAGCTTAGCACTCGCCTACAATGAGCAGTTCTTC.

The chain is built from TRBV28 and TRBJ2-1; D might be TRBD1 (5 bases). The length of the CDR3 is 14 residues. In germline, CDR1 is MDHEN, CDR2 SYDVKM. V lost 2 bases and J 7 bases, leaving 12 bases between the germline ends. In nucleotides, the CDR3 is TGTGCCAGCAGTTTACTAGGGGTGCGGAATGAGCAGTTCTTC. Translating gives CASSLLGVRNEQFF.

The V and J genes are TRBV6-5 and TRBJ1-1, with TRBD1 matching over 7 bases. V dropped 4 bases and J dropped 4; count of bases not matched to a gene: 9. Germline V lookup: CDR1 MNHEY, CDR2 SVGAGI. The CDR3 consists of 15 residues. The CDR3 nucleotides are TGTGCCAGCAGTTCGGGACAGATTAAGGTCACTGAAGCTTTCTTT. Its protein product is CASSSGQIKVTEAFF.

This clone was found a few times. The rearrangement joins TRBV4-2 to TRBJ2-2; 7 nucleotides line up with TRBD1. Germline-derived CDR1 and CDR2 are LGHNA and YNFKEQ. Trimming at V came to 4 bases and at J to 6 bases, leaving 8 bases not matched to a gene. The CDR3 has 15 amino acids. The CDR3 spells CASSPTDRLSGELFF. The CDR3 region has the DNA TGTGCCAGCAGCCCGACGGACAGGTTGTCCGGGGAGCTGTTTTTT.

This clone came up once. This CDR3 is CASSLVGLAGDNEQFF. DNA of the CDR3: TGTGCCAGCAGCTTGGTGGGTCTAGCGGGAGACAATGAGCAGTTCTTC. This chain links TRBV5-4 with TRBJ2-1; 10 bases are a match to TRBD2. Trimming at V came to 0 bases and at J to 5 bases, leaving 5 bases not matched to a gene. The V gene's germline CDR1 is SGHNT and CDR2 YYREEE (reference sequence). The CDR3 runs 16 residues.

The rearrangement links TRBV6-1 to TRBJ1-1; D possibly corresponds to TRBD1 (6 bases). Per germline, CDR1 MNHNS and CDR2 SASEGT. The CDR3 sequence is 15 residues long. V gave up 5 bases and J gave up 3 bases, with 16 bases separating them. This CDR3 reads CASSPGHSGDTEAFF. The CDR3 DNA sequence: TGTGCCAGCAGTCCGGGACACTCCGGGGACACTGAAGCTTTCTTT.

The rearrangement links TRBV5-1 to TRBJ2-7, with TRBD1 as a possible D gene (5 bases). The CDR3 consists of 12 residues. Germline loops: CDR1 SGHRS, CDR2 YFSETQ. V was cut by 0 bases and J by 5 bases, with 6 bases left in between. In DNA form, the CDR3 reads TGCGCCAGCAGCTTGGAGGGGAACGAGCAGTACTTC. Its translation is CASSLEGNEQYF. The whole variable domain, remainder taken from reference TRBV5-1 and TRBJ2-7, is KAGVTQTPRYLIKTRGQQVTLSCSPISGHRSVSWYQQTPGQGLQFLFEYFSETQRNKGNFPGRFSGRQFSNSRSEMNVSTLELGDSALYLCASSLEGNEQYFGPGTRLTVT.

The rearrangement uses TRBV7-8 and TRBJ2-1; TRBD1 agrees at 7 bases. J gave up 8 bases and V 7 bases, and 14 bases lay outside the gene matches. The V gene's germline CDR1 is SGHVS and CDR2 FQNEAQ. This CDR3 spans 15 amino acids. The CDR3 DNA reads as TGTGCCAGCACCGACCGGGCCCGAGGGGGCGATGAGCAGTTCTTC. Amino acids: CASTDRARGGDEQFF.

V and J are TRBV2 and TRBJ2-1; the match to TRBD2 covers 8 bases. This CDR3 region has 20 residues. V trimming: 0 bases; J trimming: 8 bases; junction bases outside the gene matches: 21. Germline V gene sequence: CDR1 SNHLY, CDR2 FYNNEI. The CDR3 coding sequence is TGTGCCAGCAGTGAAGCGCTTCCCCAGGGTTTACGACGGGAGGGCCATGAGCAGTTCTTC. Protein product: CASSEALPQGLRREGHEQFF.

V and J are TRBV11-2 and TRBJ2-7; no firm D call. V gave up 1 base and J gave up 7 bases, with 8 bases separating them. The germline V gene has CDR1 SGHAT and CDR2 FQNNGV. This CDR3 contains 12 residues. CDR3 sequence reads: CASSLVWPEQYF. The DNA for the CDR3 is TGTGCCAGCAGCTTAGTATGGCCGGAGCAGTACTTC. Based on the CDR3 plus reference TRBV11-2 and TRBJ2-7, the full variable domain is EAGVAQSPRYKIIEKRQSVAFWCNPISGHATLYWYQQILGQGPKLLIQFQNNGVVDDSQLPKDRFSAERLKGVDSTLKIQPAKLEDSAVYLCASSLVWPEQYFGPGTRLTVT.

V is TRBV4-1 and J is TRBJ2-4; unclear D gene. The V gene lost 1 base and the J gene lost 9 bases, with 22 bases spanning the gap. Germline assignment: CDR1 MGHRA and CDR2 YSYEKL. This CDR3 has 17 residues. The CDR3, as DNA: TGCGCCAGCAGCCAAGCCCCGGTCAGGTTGGGCTCAAGCATTCAGTACTTC. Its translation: CASSQAPVRLGSSIQYF.

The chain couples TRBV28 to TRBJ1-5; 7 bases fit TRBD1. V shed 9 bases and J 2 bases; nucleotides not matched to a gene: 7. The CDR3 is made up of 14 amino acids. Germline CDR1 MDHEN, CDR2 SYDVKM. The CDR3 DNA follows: TGTGCCAGTCGACAGGGAGAGGGCAATCAGCCCCAGCATTTT. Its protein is CASRQGEGNQPQHF.

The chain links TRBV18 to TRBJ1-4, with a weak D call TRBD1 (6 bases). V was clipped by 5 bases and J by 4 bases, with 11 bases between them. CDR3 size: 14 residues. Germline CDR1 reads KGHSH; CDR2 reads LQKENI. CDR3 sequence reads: CASSTDRSNEKLFF. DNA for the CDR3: TGTGCCAGCTCAACAGACAGGAGTAATGAAAAACTGTTTTTT.

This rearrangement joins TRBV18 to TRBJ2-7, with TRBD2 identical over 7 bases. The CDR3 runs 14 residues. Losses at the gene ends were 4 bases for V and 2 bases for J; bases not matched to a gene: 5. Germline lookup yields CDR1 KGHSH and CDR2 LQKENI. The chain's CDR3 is CASSQSSGTYEQYF. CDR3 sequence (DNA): TGTGCCAGCTCACAATCTAGCGGTACCTACGAGCAGTACTTC.

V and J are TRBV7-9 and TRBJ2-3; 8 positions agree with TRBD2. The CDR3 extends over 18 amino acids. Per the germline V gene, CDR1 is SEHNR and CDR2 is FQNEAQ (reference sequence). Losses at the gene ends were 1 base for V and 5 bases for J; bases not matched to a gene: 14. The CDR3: CASSLGAGGLPWKDTQYF. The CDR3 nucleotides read TGTGCCAGCAGCTTAGGGGCGGGAGGCCTTCCCTGGAAAGATACGCAGTATTTT.

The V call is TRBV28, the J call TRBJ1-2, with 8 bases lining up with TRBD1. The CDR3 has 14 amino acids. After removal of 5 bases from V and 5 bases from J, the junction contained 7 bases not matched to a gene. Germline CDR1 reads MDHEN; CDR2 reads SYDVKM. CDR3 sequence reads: CASSTGQGDYGYTF. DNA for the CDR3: TGTGCCAGCAGTACCGGACAGGGTGATTATGGCTACACCTTC.

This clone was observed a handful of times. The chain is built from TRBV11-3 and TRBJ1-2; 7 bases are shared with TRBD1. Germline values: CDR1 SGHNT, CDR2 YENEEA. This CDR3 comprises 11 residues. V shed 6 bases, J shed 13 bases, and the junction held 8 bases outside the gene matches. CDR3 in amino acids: CASRTEGAFTF. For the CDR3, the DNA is TGTGCCAGCAGAACCGAGGGGGCGTTCACCTTC.

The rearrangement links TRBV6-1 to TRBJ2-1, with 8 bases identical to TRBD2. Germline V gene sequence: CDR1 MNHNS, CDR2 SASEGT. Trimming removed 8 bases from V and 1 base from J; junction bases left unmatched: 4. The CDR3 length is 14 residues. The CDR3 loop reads CASPGRGSYNEQFF. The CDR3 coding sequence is TGTGCCAGCCCCGGGAGGGGATCCTACAATGAGCAGTTCTTC.

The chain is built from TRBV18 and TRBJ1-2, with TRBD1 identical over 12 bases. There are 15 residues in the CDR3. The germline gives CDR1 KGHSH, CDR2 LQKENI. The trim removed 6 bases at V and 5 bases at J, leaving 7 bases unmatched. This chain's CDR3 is CASSLGTGGEYGYTF. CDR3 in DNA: TGTGCCAGCTCCCTCGGGACAGGGGGCGAATATGGCTACACCTTC.

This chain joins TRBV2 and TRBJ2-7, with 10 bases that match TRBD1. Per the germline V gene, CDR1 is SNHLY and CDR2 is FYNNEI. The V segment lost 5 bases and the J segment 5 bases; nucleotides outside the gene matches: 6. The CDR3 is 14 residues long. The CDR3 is CASSQDRGVHEQYF. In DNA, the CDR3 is TGTGCCAGCAGTCAGGACAGGGGGGTCCACGAGCAGTACTTC.

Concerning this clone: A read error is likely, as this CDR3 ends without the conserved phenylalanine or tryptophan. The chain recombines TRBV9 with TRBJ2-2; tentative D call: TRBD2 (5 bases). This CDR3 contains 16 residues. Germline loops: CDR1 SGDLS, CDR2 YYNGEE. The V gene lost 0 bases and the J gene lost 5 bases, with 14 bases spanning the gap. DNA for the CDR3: TGTGCCAGCAGCGTAGGTCGAGCGGATCCTACCGGGGAGCTGTTTCTT. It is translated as CASSVGRADPTGELFL.

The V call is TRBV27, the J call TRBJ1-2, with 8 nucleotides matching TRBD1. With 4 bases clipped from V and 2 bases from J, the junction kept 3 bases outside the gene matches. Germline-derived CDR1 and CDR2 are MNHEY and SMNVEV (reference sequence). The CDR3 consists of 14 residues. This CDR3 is CASSSTGGNYGYTF. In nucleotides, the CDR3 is TGTGCCAGCAGTTCAACAGGGGGGAACTATGGCTACACCTTC.